This TCR beta chain is from a study of human T cells and chemical hapten exposure. TCRdb reanalysed the RACE reads using MiXCR and keeps one entry per CDR3 protein. The sample has 150,000 to 200,000 distinct CDR3 sequences, approximately 20% seen once. Time point here: patch test 1, 2 weeks after DPC sensitization. Treatment specified: therapeutic diphenylcyclopropenone sensitization with weekly scalp DPC. The receptor comes from a woman in her 50s with alopecia areata. Some clones in this sample may be carry-over from other donors' samples. This material consisted of whole blood, taken in connection with sensitization to the hapten diphenylcyclopropenone (DPC).

Here the CDR3 reads CASSGGTSQYNEQFF. CDR3 bases: TGTGCCAGCAGCGGCGGGACTTCTCAATACAATGAGCAGTTCTTC. The V and J genes are TRBV7-3 and TRBJ2-1; D may be TRBD2 (6 bases). The CDR3 runs 15 residues. CDR1 and CDR2 (germline): SGHTA, FQGTGA. The V and J ends lost 5 bases and 4 bases respectively, with 15 bases between them.